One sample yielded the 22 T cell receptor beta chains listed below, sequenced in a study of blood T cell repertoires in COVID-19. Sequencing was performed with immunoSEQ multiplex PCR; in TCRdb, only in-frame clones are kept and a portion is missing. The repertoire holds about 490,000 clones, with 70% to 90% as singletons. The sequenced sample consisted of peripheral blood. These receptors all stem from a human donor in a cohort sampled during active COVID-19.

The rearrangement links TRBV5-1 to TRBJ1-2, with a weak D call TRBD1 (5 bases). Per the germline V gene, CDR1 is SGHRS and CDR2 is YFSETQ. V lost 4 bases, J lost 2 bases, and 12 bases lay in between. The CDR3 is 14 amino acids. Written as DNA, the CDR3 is TGCGCCAGCAGCATAGGGGTGCAGAACTATGGCTACACCTTC. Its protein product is CASSIGVQNYGYTF.

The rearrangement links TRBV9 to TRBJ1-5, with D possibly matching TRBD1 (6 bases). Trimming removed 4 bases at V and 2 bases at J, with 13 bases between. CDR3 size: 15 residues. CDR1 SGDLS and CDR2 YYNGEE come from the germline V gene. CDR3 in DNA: TGTGCCAGCAGCCCGGGGGGGGCACGCAATCAGCCCCAGCATTTT. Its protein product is CASSPGGARNQPQHF. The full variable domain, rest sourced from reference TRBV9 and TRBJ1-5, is DSGVTQTPKHLITATGQRVTLRCSPRSGDLSVYWYQQSLDQGLQFLIQYYNGEERAKGNILERFSAQQFPDLHSELNLSSLELGDSALYFCASSPGGARNQPQHFGDGTRLSIL.

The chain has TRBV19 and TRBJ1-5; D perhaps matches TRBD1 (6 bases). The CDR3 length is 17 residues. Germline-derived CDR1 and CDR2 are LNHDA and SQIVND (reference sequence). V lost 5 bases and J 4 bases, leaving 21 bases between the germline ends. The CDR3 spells CASSPLKAQGLNQPQHF. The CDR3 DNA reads TGTGCCAGTAGTCCCCTAAAGGCACAGGGTTTGAATCAGCCCCAGCATTTT.

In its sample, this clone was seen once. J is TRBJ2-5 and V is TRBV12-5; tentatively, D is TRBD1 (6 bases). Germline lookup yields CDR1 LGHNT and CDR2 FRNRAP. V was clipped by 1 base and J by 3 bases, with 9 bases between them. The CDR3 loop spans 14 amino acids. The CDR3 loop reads CASGLGQDEETQYF. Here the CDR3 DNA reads TGTGCTAGTGGTTTGGGACAGGACGAAGAGACCCAGTACTTC.

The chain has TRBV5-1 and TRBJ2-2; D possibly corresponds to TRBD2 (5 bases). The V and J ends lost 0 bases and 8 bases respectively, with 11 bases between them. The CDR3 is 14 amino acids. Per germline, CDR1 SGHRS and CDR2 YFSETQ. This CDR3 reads CASSLVEGVGELFF. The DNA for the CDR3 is TGCGCCAGCAGCTTGGTTGAGGGAGTGGGGGAGCTGTTTTTT.

The chain's CDR3 is CASSLIHSNTEAFF. The CDR3 DNA follows: TGTGCCAGCAGCTTAATTCATTCGAACACTGAAGCTTTCTTT. This chain uses TRBV7-3 with TRBJ1-1, with D unclear. The CDR3 covers 14 residues. Trimming cost V 1 base and J 1 base, with 7 bases left between them. CDR1 and CDR2 (germline): SGHTA, FQGTGA.

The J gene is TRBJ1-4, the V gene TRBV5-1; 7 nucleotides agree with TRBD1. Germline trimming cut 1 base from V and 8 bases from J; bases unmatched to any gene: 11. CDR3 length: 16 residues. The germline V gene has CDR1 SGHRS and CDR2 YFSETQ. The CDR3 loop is CASSLTPGTVLEKLFF. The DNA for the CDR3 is TGCGCCAGCAGCTTGACCCCCGGGACAGTCTTAGAAAAACTGTTTTTT.

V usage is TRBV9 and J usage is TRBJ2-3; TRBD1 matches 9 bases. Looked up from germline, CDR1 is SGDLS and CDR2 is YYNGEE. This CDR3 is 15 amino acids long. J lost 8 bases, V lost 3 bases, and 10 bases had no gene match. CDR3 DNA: TGTGCCAGCAGCGCTCAGACAGGGGGACTAATTACGCAGTATTTT. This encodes CASSAQTGGLITQYF.

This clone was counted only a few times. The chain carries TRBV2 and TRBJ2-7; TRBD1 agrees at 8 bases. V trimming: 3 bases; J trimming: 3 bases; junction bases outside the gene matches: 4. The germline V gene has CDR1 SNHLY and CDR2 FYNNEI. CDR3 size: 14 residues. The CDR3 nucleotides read TGTGCCAGCAGTGATAGGACAGGGAACTACGAGCAGTACTTC. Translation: CASSDRTGNYEQYF. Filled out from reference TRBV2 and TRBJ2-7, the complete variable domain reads EPEVTQTPSHQVTQMGQEVILRCVPISNHLYFYWYRQILGQKVEFLVSFYNNEISEKSEIFDDQFSVERPDGSNFTLKIRSTKLEDSAMYFCASSDRTGNYEQYFGPGTRLTVT.

CDR3 in amino acids: CASRAEGSGANEKLFF. In DNA, the CDR3 is TGCGCCAGCAGGGCGGAGGGTTCCGGGGCTAATGAAAAACTGTTTTTT. The chain uses TRBV5-1 and TRBJ1-4; D is ambiguous. Looked up from germline, CDR1 is SGHRS and CDR2 is YFSETQ. V was cut by 5 bases and J by 3 bases, with 17 bases left in between. The CDR3 covers 16 residues.

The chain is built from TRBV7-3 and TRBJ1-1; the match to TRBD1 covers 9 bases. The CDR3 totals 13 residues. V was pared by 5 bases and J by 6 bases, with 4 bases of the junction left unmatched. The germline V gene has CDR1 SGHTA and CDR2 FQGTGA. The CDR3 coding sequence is TGTGCCAGCAGCCGGGACAGGGAAGCTGAAGCTTTCTTT. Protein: CASSRDREAEAFF.

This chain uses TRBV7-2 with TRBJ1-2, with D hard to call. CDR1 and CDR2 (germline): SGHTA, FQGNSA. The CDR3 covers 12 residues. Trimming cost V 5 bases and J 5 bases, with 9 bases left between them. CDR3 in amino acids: CASSLPSYGYTF. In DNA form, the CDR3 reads TGTGCCAGCAGCCTCCCCTCGTATGGCTACACCTTC.

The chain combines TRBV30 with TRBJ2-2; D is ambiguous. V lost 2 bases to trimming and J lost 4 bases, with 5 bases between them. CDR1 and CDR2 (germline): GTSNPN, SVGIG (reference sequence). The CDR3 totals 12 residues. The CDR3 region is CAWSTRTGELFF. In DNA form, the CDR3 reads TGTGCCTGGAGTACTCGCACCGGGGAGCTGTTTTTT.

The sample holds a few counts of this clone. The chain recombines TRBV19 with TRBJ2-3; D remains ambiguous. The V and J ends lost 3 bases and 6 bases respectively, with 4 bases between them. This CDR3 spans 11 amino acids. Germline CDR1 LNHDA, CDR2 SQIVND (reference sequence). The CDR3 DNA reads TGTGCCAGTAGTATTTCGGATACGCAGTATTTT. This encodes CASSISDTQYF.

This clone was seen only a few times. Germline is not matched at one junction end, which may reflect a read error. The CDR3 region has the DNA TGTGCCAGCAGCAAGGAGGGTTTTCCCTTCATGGATTTT. Protein sequence: CASSKEGFPFMDF. This chain connects TRBV5-4 to TRBJ1-5; no reliable D call. CDR3 length equals 13 residues. Germline-derived CDR1 and CDR2 are SGHNT and YYREEE (reference sequence).

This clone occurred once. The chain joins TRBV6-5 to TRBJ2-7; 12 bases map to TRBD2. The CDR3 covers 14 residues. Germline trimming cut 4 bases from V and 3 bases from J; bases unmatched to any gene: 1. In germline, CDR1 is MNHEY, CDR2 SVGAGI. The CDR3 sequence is CASSWTSGDYEQYF. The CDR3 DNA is TGTGCCAGCAGTTGGACTAGCGGGGACTACGAGCAGTACTTC.

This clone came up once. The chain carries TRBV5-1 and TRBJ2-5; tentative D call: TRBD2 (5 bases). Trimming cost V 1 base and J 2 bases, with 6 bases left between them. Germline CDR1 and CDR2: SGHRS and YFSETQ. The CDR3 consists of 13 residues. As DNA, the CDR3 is TGCGCCAGCAGCTTGTGGACTCAAGAGACCCAGTACTTC. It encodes CASSLWTQETQYF.

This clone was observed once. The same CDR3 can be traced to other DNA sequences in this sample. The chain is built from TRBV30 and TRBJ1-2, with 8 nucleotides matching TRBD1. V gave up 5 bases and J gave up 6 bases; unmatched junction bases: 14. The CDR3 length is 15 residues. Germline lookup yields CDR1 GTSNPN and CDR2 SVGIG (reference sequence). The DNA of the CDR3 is TGTGCCTGGGATAACGCAGGGGGCTTGTATAATGGCTACACCTTC. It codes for CAWDNAGGLYNGYTF. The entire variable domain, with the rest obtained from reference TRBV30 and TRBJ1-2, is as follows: SQTIHQWPATLVQPVGSPLSLECTVEGTSNPNLYWYRQAAGRGLQLLFYSVGIGQISSEVPQNLSASRPQDRQFILSSKKLLLSDSGFYLCAWDNAGGLYNGYTFGSGTRLTVV.

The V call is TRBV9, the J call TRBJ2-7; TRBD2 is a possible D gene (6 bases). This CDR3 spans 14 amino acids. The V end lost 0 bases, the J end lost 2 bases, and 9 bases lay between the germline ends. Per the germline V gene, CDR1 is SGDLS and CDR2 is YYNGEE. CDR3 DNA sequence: TGTGCCAGCAGCGTAGGGGCTAGCGCCTACGAGCAGTACTTC. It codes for CASSVGASAYEQYF.

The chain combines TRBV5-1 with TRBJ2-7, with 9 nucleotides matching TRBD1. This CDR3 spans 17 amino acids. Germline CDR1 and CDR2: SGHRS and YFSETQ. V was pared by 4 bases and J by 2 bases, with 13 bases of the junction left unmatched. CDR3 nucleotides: TGCGCCAGCAGCCAGCCCCCAGACAGGGGGGATCCCTACGAGCAGTACTTC. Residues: CASSQPPDRGDPYEQYF.

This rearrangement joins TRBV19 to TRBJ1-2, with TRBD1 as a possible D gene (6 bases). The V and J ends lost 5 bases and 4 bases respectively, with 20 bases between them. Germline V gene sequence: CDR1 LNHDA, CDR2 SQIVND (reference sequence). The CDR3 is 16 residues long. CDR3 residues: CASSLSGTLFVYGYTF. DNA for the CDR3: TGTGCCAGTAGTCTTAGTGGGACACTGTTCGTCTATGGCTACACCTTC.

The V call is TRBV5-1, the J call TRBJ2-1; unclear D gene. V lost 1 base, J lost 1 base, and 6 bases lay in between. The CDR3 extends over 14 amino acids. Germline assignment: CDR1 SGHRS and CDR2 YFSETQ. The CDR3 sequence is CASSLLLSYNEQFF. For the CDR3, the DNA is TGCGCCAGCAGCTTGCTATTATCCTACAATGAGCAGTTCTTC.